These 8 T cell receptor beta chains share one sample of origin, sequenced in a study of blood T cell repertoires in COVID-19. Here immunoSEQ multiplex PCR was the method, and the copy in TCRdb shows in-frame clones only, minus some. This table holds about 150,000 clones, about 80% found once. Specimen: peripheral blood. These receptors all come from a man between 65 and 85 years old who had recovered from COVID-19.

The rearrangement links TRBV6-2 or TRBV6-3 to TRBJ2-1; D may be TRBD2 (6 bases). V shed 4 bases and J shed 3 bases, with 16 bases lying between them. This CDR3 spans 16 amino acids. Per the germline V gene, CDR1 is MNHEY and CDR2 is SVGEGT. The chain's CDR3 is CASSSLGSGSYNEQFF. CDR3 coding DNA: TGTGCCAGCAGTTCGCTGGGTAGCGGAAGCTACAATGAGCAGTTCTTC.

The chain uses TRBV5-5 and TRBJ1-5; possibly TRBD1 for D (6 bases). CDR1 is SGHKS and CDR2 is YYEKEE in the germline V gene (reference sequence). V lost 5 bases and J 4 bases, leaving 16 bases between the germline ends. CDR3 length equals 15 residues. CDR3 coding DNA: TGTGCCAGCAGACTGGACAGAGCGGGAAATCAGCCCCAGCATTTT. Translating gives CASRLDRAGNQPQHF. Using reference TRBV5-5 and TRBJ1-5 for the parts outside the CDR3, the full variable domain is DAGVTQSPTHLIKTRGQQVTLRCSPISGHKSVSWYQQVLGQGPQFIFQYYEKEERGRGNFPDRFSARQFPNYSSELNVNALLLGDSALYLCASRLDRAGNQPQHFGDGTRLSIL.

V gene TRBV6-2 or TRBV6-3 combines with J gene TRBJ1-1; 9 bases match TRBD1. Germline V gene lookup returns CDR1 MNHEY and CDR2 SVGEGT. CDR3 size: 15 residues. Losses at the gene ends were 5 bases for V and 1 base for J; bases not matched to a gene: 5. The CDR3 sequence: CASSPDRGGNTEAFF. DNA for the CDR3: TGTGCCAGCAGTCCGGACAGGGGAGGGAACACTGAAGCTTTCTTT.

The chain combines TRBV6-2 or TRBV6-3 with TRBJ1-4; tentative D call: TRBD1 (5 bases). The CDR3 totals 15 residues. Trimming stripped 6 bases from V and 7 bases from J, with 18 bases between. The germline V gene has CDR1 MNHEY and CDR2 SVGEGT. CDR3 sequence: CASSRGGAGGEKLFF. For the CDR3, the DNA is TGTGCCAGCAGCCGCGGGGGTGCCGGAGGTGAAAAACTGTTTTTT.

The sample holds a few counts of this clone. J is TRBJ1-1 and V is TRBV28; D gene ambiguous. The germline CDR1 and CDR2 sequences are MDHEN and SYDVKM. V was clipped by 1 base and J by 0 bases, with 6 bases between them. CDR3 length equals 14 residues. The CDR3 nucleotides read TGTGCCAGCAGTTTATCGTCTATGAACACTGAAGCTTTCTTT. It encodes CASSLSSMNTEAFF. Full variable domain (outside the CDR3, taken from reference TRBV28 and TRBJ1-1): DVKVTQSSRYLVKRTGEKVFLECVQDMDHENMFWYRQDPGLGLRLIYFSYDVKMKEKGDIPEGYSVSREKKERFSLILESASTNQTSMYLCASSLSSMNTEAFFGQGTRLTVV.

The genes are TRBV15 and TRBJ1-4; D is undetermined. CDR3 length: 15 amino acids. The germline V gene encodes CDR1 LNHNV and CDR2 YYDKDF (reference sequence). The germline V and J ends were trimmed by 1 base and 8 bases, with 14 bases remaining between them. The CDR3 region has the DNA TGTGCCACCAGCAGAGTTACCCCATTACAGGAAAAACTGTTTTTT. Residues: CATSRVTPLQEKLFF.

The chain joins TRBV2 to TRBJ2-1; 7 positions match TRBD1. J gave up 0 bases and V 4 bases, and 3 bases lay outside the gene matches. Per the germline V gene, CDR1 is SNHLY and CDR2 is FYNNEI. The CDR3 is 15 amino acids. As DNA, the CDR3 is TGTGCCAGCAGTGGGACAGGCGGCTCCTACAATGAGCAGTTCTTC. This codes for CASSGTGGSYNEQFF.

The rearrangement uses TRBV7-2 and TRBJ2-3, with D perhaps matching TRBD1 (6 bases). Trimming stripped 6 bases from V and 0 bases from J, with 13 bases between. Looked up from germline, CDR1 is SGHTA and CDR2 is FQGNSA. The CDR3 is made up of 15 amino acids. The CDR3 nucleotides read TGTGCCAGCAGTTTGGGGGCCCATAGCACAGATACGCAGTATTTT. It encodes CASSLGAHSTDTQYF. Variable domain in full (rest from reference TRBV7-2 and TRBJ2-3): GAGVSQSPSNKVTEKGKDVELRCDPISGHTALYWYRQSLGQGLEFLIYFQGNSAPDKSGLPSDRFSAERTGGSVSTLTIQRTQQEDSAVYLCASSLGAHSTDTQYFGPGTRLTVL.